A single sample gave rise to the 29 T cell receptor beta chains below, sequenced in a study of CD8+ T cells in alopecia areata. RNA was extracted and reverse transcribed into cDNA as the sequencing template. Produced via immunoSEQ multiplex PCR; TCRdb's table is partial and in-frame only. The repertoire holds 150,000 or so clones, with roughly 50% as singletons. Treatment described: oral pan-JAK inhibitor, 5-10 mg twice daily. The source material was CD4+ T cells sorted from blood, sampled at approximately week 56, from a patient treated with tofacitinib. The receptors were sampled from a human donor with alopecia areata.

The chain carries TRBV19 and TRBJ2-1; TRBD1 aligns across 11 bases. The J segment lost 6 bases and the V segment lost 2 bases, leaving 6 bases of the junction unmatched. The CDR3 is made up of 16 amino acids. Germline loops: CDR1 LNHDA, CDR2 SQIVND (reference sequence). The CDR3 nucleotides are TGTGCCAGTAGTATATGGGACAGGGGGAAAGGCAATGAGCAGTTCTTC. Translated, it gives CASSIWDRGKGNEQFF. The full variable domain, in which reference TRBV19 and TRBJ2-1 provide the parts outside the CDR3, is DGGITQSPKYLFRKEGQNVTLSCEQNLNHDAMYWYRQDPGQGLRLIYYSQIVNDFQKGDIAEGYSVSREKKESFPLTVTSAQKNPTAFYLCASSIWDRGKGNEQFFGPGTRLTVL.

The chain is built from TRBV2 and TRBJ2-5; D gene unclear. The germline CDR1 and CDR2 sequences are SNHLY and FYNNEI. CDR3 length: 12 residues. V dropped 6 bases and J dropped 5 bases, with 10 bases sitting between them. The CDR3 spells CASRGPEETQYF. The DNA of the CDR3 is TGTGCCAGCAGAGGACCAGAGGAGACCCAGTACTTC.

The chain combines TRBV10-3 with TRBJ2-5; 9 bases are a match to TRBD2. V gave up 11 bases and J gave up 7 bases; unmatched junction bases: 17. Germline values: CDR1 ENHRY, CDR2 SYGVKD. The CDR3 is made up of 15 amino acids. The DNA for the CDR3 is TGTGCCTCGTCAGAAGCTAGCGGGATGTGGGGGACCCAGTACTTC. Its protein product is CASSEASGMWGTQYF.

The chain carries TRBV29-1 and TRBJ1-1; no definite D call. Germline-derived CDR1 and CDR2 are SQVTM and ANQGSEA. The CDR3 runs to 12 residues. V was clipped by 4 bases and J by 9 bases, with 15 bases between them. CDR3 sequence: CSVVPGGLQAFF. CDR3 coding DNA: TGCAGCGTTGTGCCAGGAGGGCTACAAGCTTTCTTT.

This chain connects TRBV9 to TRBJ1-1, with D possibly being TRBD1 (5 bases). From germline, CDR1 is SGDLS and CDR2 YYNGEE. The CDR3 extends over 16 amino acids. V lost 4 bases and J 2 bases, leaving 18 bases between the germline ends. In DNA, the CDR3 is TGTGCCAGCAGCCCCCTCGGGGGAGGGGCAAACACTGAAGCTTTCTTT. Protein product: CASSPLGGGANTEAFF.

This sequence joins TRBV7-2 and TRBJ2-5, with 10 bases matching TRBD1. Germline lookup yields CDR1 SGHTA and CDR2 FQGNSA. Unmatched junction bases numbered 11, after V lost 8 bases and J lost 5 bases. The CDR3 has 15 residues. The CDR3 DNA is TGTGCCAGCGCCCGTGAGGGACAGGGGCGGGAGACCCAGTACTTC. Translating it yields CASAREGQGRETQYF.

The chain combines TRBV5-1 with TRBJ2-5, with 9 nucleotides matching TRBD2. Germline assignment: CDR1 SGHRS and CDR2 YFSETQ. The CDR3 spans 15 residues. V gave up 4 bases and J gave up 5 bases; unmatched junction bases: 9. This CDR3 reads CASSPPTSGVETQYF. The CDR3 DNA sequence: TGCGCCAGCAGCCCCCCGACTAGCGGCGTCGAGACCCAGTACTTC.

The chain couples TRBV15 to TRBJ1-2; 7 nucleotides agree with TRBD1. The CDR3 consists of 15 residues. Looked up from germline, CDR1 is LNHNV and CDR2 is YYDKDF (reference sequence). The trim removed 1 base at V and 4 bases at J, leaving 6 bases unmatched. The CDR3 DNA follows: TGTGCCACCAGCAGAGTACCGGGACAGATCTATGGCTACACCTTC. Its protein product is CATSRVPGQIYGYTF. The full variable domain, rest sourced from reference TRBV15 and TRBJ1-2, is DAMVIQNPRYQVTQFGKPVTLSCSQTLNHNVMYWYQQKSSQAPKLLFHYYDKDFNNEADTPDNFQSRRPNTSFCFLDIRSPGLGDTAMYLCATSRVPGQIYGYTFGSGTRLTVV.

The chain links TRBV2 to TRBJ1-2, with a weak D call TRBD1 (5 bases). Germline values: CDR1 SNHLY, CDR2 FYNNEI. This CDR3 is 11 amino acids long. The V end was cut by 8 bases, the J end by 2 bases, with 6 bases between. The CDR3 spells CASGANYGYTF. In DNA form, the CDR3 reads TGTGCCAGCGGGGCGAACTATGGCTACACCTTC.

This chain uses TRBV19 with TRBJ2-5; perhaps TRBD2 as D (6 bases). CDR1 LNHDA and CDR2 SQIVND come from the germline V gene (reference sequence). V was shortened by 5 bases and J by 5 bases, with 18 bases between the two germline ends. The CDR3 totals 15 residues. CDR3 loop: CASSRSSVREETQYF. CDR3 nucleotide sequence: TGTGCCAGTAGTCGGAGTAGCGTTCGGGAGGAGACCCAGTACTTC. The variable domain in full, completed from reference TRBV19 and TRBJ2-5, reads DGGITQSPKYLFRKEGQNVTLSCEQNLNHDAMYWYRQDPGQGLRLIYYSQIVNDFQKGDIAEGYSVSREKKESFPLTVTSAQKNPTAFYLCASSRSSVREETQYFGPGTRLLVL.

The rearrangement links TRBV6-5 to TRBJ2-7; D may be TRBD1 or TRBD2 (5 bases each). Per germline, CDR1 MNHEY and CDR2 SVGAGI. This CDR3 comprises 14 residues. V was shortened by 7 bases and J by 0 bases, with 13 bases between the two germline ends. The DNA for the CDR3 is TGTGCCAGCACAGGGACGGAGAGCTCCTACGAGCAGTACTTC. This translates into CASTGTESSYEQYF.

The chain couples TRBV5-6 to TRBJ2-5; 12 nucleotides align to TRBD2. Germline values: CDR1 SGHDT, CDR2 YYEEEE. V dropped 0 bases and J dropped 4; count of bases not matched to a gene: 10. There are 18 residues in the CDR3. The CDR3 protein is CASSLALTSGGTGETQYF. The CDR3, as DNA: TGTGCCAGCAGCTTGGCCCTGACTAGCGGGGGAACGGGAGAGACCCAGTACTTC.

The chain has TRBV19 and TRBJ1-2; no definite D call. V gave up 5 bases and J gave up 8 bases, with 24 bases separating them. Per the germline V gene, CDR1 is LNHDA and CDR2 is SQIVND (reference sequence). The CDR3 length is 16 residues. The CDR3 protein is CASSPRRAGSPRGYTF. CDR3 DNA sequence: TGTGCCAGTAGTCCAAGGCGGGCAGGCTCGCCGAGGGGCTACACCTTC.

The rearrangement uses TRBV7-9 and TRBJ1-2; D unclear. From germline, CDR1 is SEHNR and CDR2 FQNEAQ (reference sequence). The V end was cut by 2 bases, the J end by 8 bases, with 18 bases between. The length of the CDR3 is 15 residues. The CDR3 nucleotides read TGTGCCAGCAGCTTATCCTCAGGAATTGCCGGGGGCTACACCTTC. It codes for CASSLSSGIAGGYTF.

This clone was seen once. Being one base from a much bigger clone, this may be a read error. The gene calls are TRBV6-6 and TRBJ2-7; unclear D gene. With 6 bases removed from V and 3 bases from J, the gap between germline ends came to 6 bases. Germline lookup yields CDR1 MNHNY and CDR2 SVGAGI (reference sequence). There are 11 residues in the CDR3. The CDR3 DNA reads TGTGCCAGCAGCCGCTTCTACGAGCAGTACTTC. Translated, it gives CASSRFYEQYF.

This clone was seen more than once but under ten times. The chain employs TRBV11-1 and TRBJ2-1; no reliable D call. The germline gives CDR1 SGHAT, CDR2 FQDESV (reference sequence). CDR3 length: 13 residues. V dropped 1 base and J dropped 10 bases, with 11 bases sitting between them. The CDR3 protein is CASSLVRIREQFF. The CDR3 DNA reads as TGTGCCAGCAGCTTAGTCAGAATCCGGGAGCAGTTCTTC.

This clone appeared a few times. This chain joins TRBV10-3 and TRBJ1-2; 7 nucleotides line up with TRBD1. The CDR3 loop spans 12 amino acids. CDR1 is ENHRY and CDR2 is SYGVKD in the germline V gene. J was trimmed by 6 bases and V by 7 bases; bases with no gene match: 5. The CDR3 nucleotides are TGTGCCATCACCAGGACAGGTGATGGCTACACCTTC. This encodes CAITRTGDGYTF.

The V and J genes are TRBV2 and TRBJ2-2, with TRBD1 as a possible D gene (5 bases). Trimming removed 6 bases from V and 3 bases from J, with 11 bases in between. The CDR3 length is 14 residues. The germline V gene has CDR1 SNHLY and CDR2 FYNNEI. CDR3 in DNA: TGTGCCAGCAGCTACGACAGCGACACCGGGGAGCTGTTTTTT. Translation gives CASSYDSDTGELFF.

The V and J genes are TRBV7-9 and TRBJ2-3; no definite D call. CDR3 length: 15 residues. The ends were cut back, 2 bases at V and 1 base at J, with 10 bases in the middle. The V gene's germline CDR1 is SEHNR and CDR2 FQNEAQ (reference sequence). The CDR3 sequence: CASSLMGSRTDTQYF. DNA of the CDR3: TGTGCCAGCAGCTTAATGGGCAGTCGCACAGATACGCAGTATTTT.

The chain recombines TRBV5-5 with TRBJ2-6; D is ambiguous. The CDR3 totals 14 residues. V was clipped by 9 bases and J by 0 bases, with 10 bases between them. Germline V lookup: CDR1 SGHKS, CDR2 YYEKEE (reference sequence). The CDR3 DNA is TGTGCCACCTTCCGAAGCTCTGGGGCCAACGTCCTGACTTTC. The encoded protein is CATFRSSGANVLTF.

The rearrangement uses TRBV5-1 and TRBJ1-1, with D unclear. Trimming cost V 0 bases and J 1 base, with 13 bases left between them. The CDR3 contains 16 residues. Looked up from germline, CDR1 is SGHRS and CDR2 is YFSETQ. The CDR3 loop is CASSLDSGGRNTEAFF. The DNA of the CDR3 is TGCGCCAGCAGCTTGGATTCGGGAGGGCGGAACACTGAAGCTTTCTTT.

V usage is TRBV2 and J usage is TRBJ2-4; D may be TRBD2 (5 bases). Trimming shortened V by 3 bases and J by 7 bases, and 10 bases separated the two germline ends. This CDR3 has 13 residues. The germline CDR1 and CDR2 sequences are SNHLY and FYNNEI. Here the CDR3 reads CASSDRGWNIQYF. CDR3 DNA: TGTGCCAGCAGTGATCGGGGTTGGAACATTCAGTACTTC.

For this clone: Other DNA sequences in this specimen translate into the identical CDR3. The V gene is TRBV30, the J gene TRBJ2-5; D might be TRBD1 (5 bases). The length of the CDR3 is 12 residues. Germline-derived CDR1 and CDR2 are GTSNPN and SVGIG (reference sequence). Trimming left V 0 bases short and J 5 bases short, with 7 bases between. CDR3 residues: CAWSVSGETQYF. The CDR3 bases are TGTGCCTGGAGTGTTTCAGGGGAGACCCAGTACTTC.

This clone was observed a handful of times. The rearrangement uses TRBV5-1 and TRBJ2-7; D is ambiguous. Germline assignment: CDR1 SGHRS and CDR2 YFSETQ. CDR3 length equals 11 residues. Trimming took 5 bases from V and 3 from J, leaving 6 bases between them. The CDR3 spells CASRQNYEQYF. CDR3 in DNA: TGCGCCAGCAGGCAGAACTACGAGCAGTACTTC.

The J gene is TRBJ1-2, the V gene TRBV6-5; D is possibly TRBD1 (6 bases). V shed 1 base and J shed 8 bases, with 11 bases lying between them. Germline V gene sequence: CDR1 MNHEY, CDR2 SVGAGI. The CDR3 is 13 amino acids. CDR3 in DNA: TGTGCCAGCAGTTACTTCGGGGGCAAAGGCTACACCTTC. Its protein product is CASSYFGGKGYTF.

In its sample, this clone was seen a few times. The chain links TRBV15 to TRBJ1-1; possibly TRBD1 for D (5 bases). The CDR3 loop spans 14 amino acids. V dropped 3 bases and J dropped 2 bases, with 10 bases sitting between them. Germline V gene data show CDR1 as LNHNV and CDR2 as YYDKDF (reference sequence). The CDR3 region is CATSRGGTNTEAFF. The CDR3 nucleotides read TGTGCCACCAGCAGGGGAGGGACTAACACTGAAGCTTTCTTT.

V and J are TRBV6-1 and TRBJ1-5; D remains ambiguous. CDR3 length: 13 amino acids. Trimming left V 1 base short and J 6 bases short, with 7 bases between. CDR1 and CDR2 from the germline V gene are MNHNS and SASEGT. The CDR3 is CASSEGVTQPQHF. CDR3 coding DNA: TGTGCCAGCAGTGAAGGCGTTACTCAGCCCCAGCATTTT.

The chain employs TRBV4-2 and TRBJ1-2; the match to TRBD1 covers 10 bases. Germline assignment: CDR1 LGHNA and CDR2 YNFKEQ. The CDR3 has 14 amino acids. V dropped 3 bases and J dropped 4; count of bases not matched to a gene: 2. The CDR3 spells CASSQRDRGYGYTF. The DNA of the CDR3 is TGTGCCAGCAGCCAGCGGGACAGGGGCTATGGCTACACCTTC.

This clone was recorded once. V usage is TRBV11-2 and J usage is TRBJ2-5; possibly TRBD2 for D (7 bases). V dropped 2 bases and J dropped 2 bases, with 21 bases sitting between them. The CDR3 length is 18 residues. CDR1 is SGHAT, CDR2 FQNNGV, per germline. In DNA form, the CDR3 reads TGTGCCAGCAGCTTACAGGGGTATGGGGCGGGGGAACAAGAGACCCAGTACTTC. The encoded protein is CASSLQGYGAGEQETQYF.